The 11 T cell receptor beta chains below all came from one sample that was sequenced in a study of blood T cell repertoires in COVID-19. Sequenced by immunoSEQ multiplex PCR; TCRdb stores in-frame clones only, minus some. This table has about 83,000 clones, around 90% appearing once. The source material was peripheral blood. The source is a woman aged 80 or over with active or convalescent COVID-19.

This clone has more than one count but fewer than ten. V gene TRBV19 combines with J gene TRBJ1-1; perhaps TRBD1 as D (5 bases). V dropped 3 bases and J dropped 8 bases, with 13 bases sitting between them. This CDR3 is built from 13 residues. The germline V gene has CDR1 LNHDA and CDR2 SQIVND (reference sequence). In DNA, the CDR3 is TGTGCCAGTAGTATTTTTCAGGGTAGCGAAGCTTTCTTT. Amino acids: CASSIFQGSEAFF.

The chain recombines TRBV20-1 with TRBJ2-1; weak D call: TRBD2 (5 bases). Trimming shortened V by 4 bases and J by 8 bases, and 9 bases separated the two germline ends. CDR3 length: 11 residues. Germline V gene lookup returns CDR1 DFQATT and CDR2 SNEGSKA (reference sequence). In DNA form, the CDR3 reads TGCAGTGCTACCCTAGCCTATGAGCAGTTCTTC. This sequence encodes CSATLAYEQFF.

The chain links TRBV27 to TRBJ1-2, with D perhaps matching TRBD1 (6 bases). The germline V gene encodes CDR1 MNHEY and CDR2 SMNVEV (reference sequence). V lost 1 base to trimming and J lost 6 bases, with 9 bases between them. The CDR3 extends over 13 amino acids. CDR3 loop: CASSLWAGDGYTF. The CDR3 nucleotides are TGTGCCAGCAGTTTATGGGCAGGGGATGGCTACACCTTC.

The chain has TRBV28 and TRBJ1-2; D ambiguous. The V end was cut by 3 bases, the J end by 6 bases, with 14 bases between. Germline CDR1 reads MDHEN; CDR2 reads SYDVKM. This CDR3 has 14 residues. Here the CDR3 reads CASSFARGMNGYTF. CDR3 bases: TGTGCCAGCAGTTTTGCGAGAGGTATGAATGGCTACACCTTC.

The chain uses TRBV6-5 and TRBJ1-3, with a possible D match to TRBD1 (5 bases). The V and J ends lost 4 bases and 3 bases respectively, with 13 bases between them. The CDR3 covers 15 residues. Germline CDR1 reads MNHEY; CDR2 reads SVGAGI. The CDR3 is CASSSGGGYGNTIYF. DNA for the CDR3: TGTGCCAGCAGTTCGGGGGGAGGATATGGAAACACCATATATTTT.

The genes are TRBV5-1 and TRBJ2-5; 7 nucleotides match TRBD2. In germline, CDR1 is SGHRS, CDR2 YFSETQ. The ends lost 3 bases at V and 5 bases at J; junction bases unmatched: 4. This CDR3 comprises 13 residues. DNA for the CDR3: TGCGCCAGCAGCTGGGGGGGACCGGAGACCCAGTACTTC. Amino acids: CASSWGGPETQYF.

The V call is TRBV4-3, the J call TRBJ2-6; D is perhaps TRBD1 (5 bases). Germline assignment: CDR1 LGHNA and CDR2 YSLEER. V was shortened by 1 base and J by 5 bases, with 9 bases between the two germline ends. This CDR3 is 15 amino acids long. CDR3 sequence: CASSQGGARANVLTF. DNA for the CDR3: TGCGCCAGCAGCCAAGGGGGCGCCCGGGCCAACGTCCTGACTTTC.

The table lists this clone with a few counts. DNA for the CDR3: TGTGCCAGCAGCTTCGCAGGGTCGGTCACTGAAGCTTTCTTT. This gives the protein CASSFAGSVTEAFF. The V gene is TRBV11-2, the J gene TRBJ1-1, with D perhaps matching TRBD1 (5 bases). From germline, CDR1 is SGHAT and CDR2 FQNNGV. The CDR3 covers 14 residues. V was trimmed by 3 bases and J by 4 bases, leaving 12 bases between them.

V usage is TRBV28 and J usage is TRBJ2-7, with 7 bases identical to TRBD1. The CDR3 consists of 14 residues. The junction had 7 bases not matched to a gene; V was cut back by 6 bases and J by 2 bases. Germline assignment: CDR1 MDHEN and CDR2 SYDVKM. CDR3 in DNA: TGTGCCAGCAGACAAAGGGACAGACCCTACGAGCAGTACTTC. Translating gives CASRQRDRPYEQYF.

The chain couples TRBV20-1 to TRBJ1-6; no clear D gene. The V end lost 3 bases, the J end lost 8 bases, and 14 bases lay between the germline ends. Germline V lookup: CDR1 DFQATT, CDR2 SNEGSKA (reference sequence). CDR3 length: 14 residues. The CDR3 region has the DNA TGCAGTGCTAGTCCGCACAGAATGGATTCACCCCTCCACTTT. Protein product: CSASPHRMDSPLHF.

This clone has more than one count but fewer than ten. The chain has TRBV5-6 and TRBJ2-5; 7 bases are a match to TRBD2. The length of the CDR3 is 16 residues. Germline values: CDR1 SGHDT, CDR2 YYEEEE. The J segment lost 1 base and the V segment lost 4 bases, leaving 10 bases of the junction unmatched. The CDR3 bases are TGTGCCAGCAGCCCCGACCTAGCGGCCACCCAAGAGACCCAGTACTTC. This translates into CASSPDLAATQETQYF.